Following are 14 T cell receptor beta chains from one sample sequenced in a study of blood T cell repertoires in COVID-19. TCRdb keeps only in-frame clones here, not all; method: immunoSEQ multiplex PCR. The sample lists approximately 340,000 clones, around four fifths seen once, with under 3% in the top ten. Sequencing used peripheral blood. The receptors originated from a man aged 30 to 39 with active or convalescent COVID-19.

A note on this clone: Other DNA sequences from this sample encode an identical CDR3 as well. The chain recombines TRBV6-2 or TRBV6-3 with TRBJ2-1; TRBD2 matches at 10 bases. Trimming cost V 4 bases and J 3 bases; bases outside gene matches: 3. Germline V gene data show CDR1 as MNHEY and CDR2 as SVGEGT. The CDR3 length is 15 residues. CDR3 amino acids: CASSLRLAGYNEQFF. CDR3 in DNA: TGTGCCAGCAGTTTAAGACTAGCGGGCTACAATGAGCAGTTCTTC.

CDR3 residues: CSVEGSPEAGDYNEQFF. DNA of the CDR3: TGCAGCGTTGAAGGTTCCCCAGAAGCGGGGGATTACAATGAGCAGTTCTTC. V and J are TRBV29-1 and TRBJ2-1; 8 nucleotides align to TRBD2. The CDR3 extends over 17 amino acids. Germline trimming cut 1 base from V and 4 bases from J; bases unmatched to any gene: 12. Germline loops: CDR1 SQVTM, CDR2 ANQGSEA.

The gene calls are TRBV5-1 and TRBJ2-7; possibly TRBD2 for D (6 bases). This CDR3 region has 15 residues. Trimming took off 3 bases at V and 4 bases at J, with 17 bases between the two ends. CDR1 and CDR2 from the germline V gene are SGHRS and YFSETQ. The CDR3 region is CASSSAGTQSYEQYF. Here the CDR3 DNA reads TGCGCCAGCAGCTCAGCCGGGACTCAGAGTTACGAGCAGTACTTC. Full variable domain (rest looked up from reference TRBV5-1 and TRBJ2-7): KAGVTQTPRYLIKTRGQQVTLSCSPISGHRSVSWYQQTPGQGLQFLFEYFSETQRNKGNFPGRFSGRQFSNSRSEMNVSTLELGDSALYLCASSSAGTQSYEQYFGPGTRLTVT.

The CDR3 DNA sequence: TGTGCCAGCAGTGGGACAGGGAAAGGGACAGATACGCAGTATTTT. This translates into CASSGTGKGTDTQYF. The chain recombines TRBV25-1 with TRBJ2-3; TRBD1 matches at 8 bases. Germline trimming cut 4 bases from V and 3 bases from J; bases unmatched to any gene: 6. Looked up from germline, CDR1 is MGHDK and CDR2 is SYGVNS. The CDR3 consists of 15 residues.

The rearrangement joins TRBV29-1 to TRBJ1-2; 8 nucleotides align to TRBD1. Trimming removed 7 bases from V and 6 bases from J; junction bases left unmatched: 10. CDR1 is SQVTM and CDR2 is ANQGSEA in the germline V gene. CDR3 size: 13 residues. The CDR3 region has the DNA TGCAGCGCTAAAGACAGGGGAGAGGATGGCTACACCTTC. Its translation is CSAKDRGEDGYTF.

The chain is built from TRBV25-1 and TRBJ2-3; TRBD1 is a possible D gene (6 bases). Germline V gene data show CDR1 as MGHDK and CDR2 as SYGVNS. The germline V and J ends were trimmed by 4 bases and 2 bases, with 16 bases remaining between them. The CDR3 extends over 16 amino acids. The CDR3 bases are TGTGCCAGCAGTGCACAGGGAAGGGGGAACACAGATACGCAGTATTTT. Protein: CASSAQGRGNTDTQYF.

This chain joins TRBV30 and TRBJ1-2; D not resolved. This CDR3 has 12 amino acids. The V end was cut by 2 bases, the J end by 9 bases, with 13 bases between. Germline-derived CDR1 and CDR2 are GTSNPN and SVGIG (reference sequence). CDR3 nucleotide sequence: TGTGCCTGGAGTAGGGAGGTCGAAAGCTACACCTTC. Translated: CAWSREVESYTF.

V and J are TRBV5-1 and TRBJ2-3; 9 nucleotides align to TRBD1. V trimming: 2 bases; J trimming: 6 bases; junction bases outside the gene matches: 4. The CDR3 is 14 residues long. In germline, CDR1 is SGHRS, CDR2 YFSETQ. For the CDR3, the DNA is TGCGCCAGCAGCTTACCGGGACAGGGCGATACGCAGTATTTT. It yields the protein CASSLPGQGDTQYF.

The chain has TRBV27 and TRBJ1-1, with TRBD1 matching 8 bases. CDR3 size: 18 residues. The V and J ends lost 5 bases and 5 bases, in that order; junction bases with no gene match: 19. Germline values: CDR1 MNHEY, CDR2 SMNVEV (reference sequence). DNA of the CDR3: TGTGCCAGCAGTCCAGGGCCGGGACAGGCGTGGAAGGGTACTGAAGCTTTCTTT. This codes for CASSPGPGQAWKGTEAFF.

The chain couples TRBV7-9 to TRBJ2-7; D ambiguous. The V end lost 4 bases, the J end lost 2 bases, and 21 bases lay between the germline ends. The CDR3 totals 17 residues. Germline V gene data show CDR1 as SEHNR and CDR2 as FQNEAQ (reference sequence). CDR3 nucleotide sequence: TGTGCCAGCAGCTCCTATGGTGGTGGCAGGCCAACCTACGAGCAGTACTTC. Amino acid sequence: CASSSYGGGRPTYEQYF.

The V and J genes are TRBV12-3 or TRBV12-4 and TRBJ1-1, with a possible D match to TRBD1 (6 bases). V was shortened by 6 bases and J by 4 bases, with 12 bases between the two germline ends. CDR3 size: 13 residues. CDR3 sequence reads: CASRRTAGTEAFF. CDR3 sequence (DNA): TGTGCCAGCAGAAGGACAGCTGGCACTGAAGCTTTCTTT.

This clone was recorded a few times. The chain is built from TRBV3-1 (or the pseudogene TRBV3-2) and TRBJ2-7; D not resolved. Germline values: CDR1 LGHDT, CDR2 YNNKEL (reference sequence). The CDR3 is made up of 13 amino acids. Deletions cut 1 base from V and 0 bases from J, with 4 bases between. CDR3 sequence reads: CASSQGDSYEQYF. The CDR3 bases are TGTGCCAGCAGCCAAGGAGACTCCTACGAGCAGTACTTC.

The chain uses TRBV27 and TRBJ2-7; 7 nucleotides match TRBD2. The junction had 11 bases not matched to a gene; V was cut back by 2 bases and J by 4 bases. The CDR3 is 16 residues long. Germline values: CDR1 MNHEY, CDR2 SMNVEV (reference sequence). CDR3 nucleotide sequence: TGTGCCAGCAGTTTACTCGCGGGAGATAGCTTATACGAGCAGTACTTC. This encodes CASSLLAGDSLYEQYF.

J is TRBJ2-7 and V is TRBV6-2 or TRBV6-3; no clear D gene. This CDR3 comprises 15 residues. Looked up from germline, CDR1 is MNHEY and CDR2 is SVGEGT. V dropped 4 bases and J dropped 7 bases, with 20 bases sitting between them. The CDR3: CASSWHGAASEEQYF. In DNA form, the CDR3 reads TGTGCCAGCAGTTGGCATGGTGCGGCCTCGGAGGAGCAGTACTTC.